This T cell receptor beta chain is drawn from a study of T cell responses to AZD1222 COVID-19 vaccine. The CDR3 length is 13 residues. CDR1 is LNHDA, CDR2 SQIVND, per germline (reference sequence). Trimming cost V 3 bases and J 3 bases, with 8 bases left between them. Repertoires were generated with immunoSEQ multiplex PCR, while TCRdb's copy carries only in-frame clones and drops some. In the table there are tens of thousands of clones, about 85% of which are singletons. The V and J genes are TRBV19 and TRBJ1-1; D uncertain. The receptor comes from an adult who received the AZD1222 COVID-19 vaccine. This material consisted of peripheral blood, taken 28 days after the second AZD1222 dose. The CDR3 here is CASSIYGDTEAFF. CDR3 DNA sequence: TGTGCCAGTAGTATTTACGGAGACACTGAAGCTTTCTTT.